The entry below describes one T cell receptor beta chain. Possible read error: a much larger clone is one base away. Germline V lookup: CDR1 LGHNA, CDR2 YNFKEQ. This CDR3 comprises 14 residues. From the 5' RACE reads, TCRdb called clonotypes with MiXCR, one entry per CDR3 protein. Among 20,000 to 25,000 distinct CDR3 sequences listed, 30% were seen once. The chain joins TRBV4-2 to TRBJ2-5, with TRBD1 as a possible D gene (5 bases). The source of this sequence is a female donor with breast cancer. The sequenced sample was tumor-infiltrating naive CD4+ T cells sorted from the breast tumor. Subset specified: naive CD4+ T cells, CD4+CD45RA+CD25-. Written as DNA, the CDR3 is TGTGCCAGCAGCCAAGGGGGCAACCAAGAGACCCTGTACTTC. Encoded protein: CASSQGGNQETLYF.